This TCR beta chain is from a study of identical twins (dated by TCRdb to 2016 to 2018). With respect to the entire study: The study deep-sequenced TCR alpha and beta repertoires from monozygotic twins, unrelated adults of various ages and cord blood to test whether fetal clonotypes persist. To rule out contamination, the twin experiments were replicated at different times with different library preparation protocols.

Every donor was a healthy Caucasian. The twin cohort comprised three pairs of female monozygotic twins, all aged roughly 18 to 30 years. Peripheral blood mononuclear cells were used as the source from which RNA for TCR libraries was isolated. What the authors observed across the whole study: Fewer insertions were carried by abundant cord blood beta clonotypes, a similar but weaker trend appeared in young adult naive repertoires, and no such trend appeared in memory repertoires. Excess twin sharing in beta out-of-frame sequences was weaker because fewer shared sequences lowered the signal-to-noise ratio. Out-of-frame TCR alpha sequences shared between twins showed an excess of low generation-probability sequences compared with coincidental sharing between unrelated individuals. Conclusions relied on cross-sectional statistical analysis, since the same donors could not be followed over many years. Invariant T cells such as MAIT and iNKT could partly confound zero-insertion analyses, although diverse VJ usage argued against such confounding for most clonotypes. Out-of-frame TCR alpha sharing in monozygotic twins was systematically underestimated by recombination models, whereas sharing between unrelated individuals was in agreement with the recombination models.

Points on this clonotype: The antigen it recognizes is unknown. Per-nucleotide qualities are absent, and no much larger clonotype sits a single base away.

Reading from cysteine to phenylalanine, the CDR3 counts 14 amino acids. Solely the CDR3 DNA is kept, with 42 bases framed from the first base. The germline V gene sets CDR1 to SGHAT and CDR2 to FQNNGV. The V end loses 5 bases and the J end loses 0 bases, and a stretch of 8 bases separates them. Libraries were made using 5' RACE. Reads for this sample came from an Illumina HiSeq 2000. A universal primer binding site was introduced by template switching, and a unique molecular identifier was present in the final cDNA, enabling accurate counting of TCR cDNA molecules. Specific primers in the conserved constant-segment region were used to synthesize first-strand cDNA for the TCR alpha and beta chains. To control for contamination, every cDNA library carried two barcodes: a SMART-Mk sample barcode plus Illumina barcodes. TruSeq adapter sequences along with Illumina sample barcodes were introduced in two successive PCR steps. TCR alpha and beta cDNA libraries were sequenced on the Illumina HiSeq platform with custom primers. On the authors' methods: MiGEC processed the raw reads to extract unique molecular identifiers, while MiXCR was used to determine the CDR3 positions. Recombination models were inferred per individual with the repgenHMM and IGoR tools using an EM algorithm. The analysis of shared clonotypes was done with the tcR package in R, with sharing normalized by the product of cloneset sizes. To study raw recombination free of thymic and clonal selection effects, out-of-frame nonproductive sequences were analyzed. TCRdb redid the processing of the public reads, applying fastp at Q25 and MiXCR, and retained in-frame beta chains. Every CDR3 protein is listed once, alongside the most common genes and DNA of its rows. In this record, the V and J calls reflect TCRdb's handling and not the investigators' own analysis. For this sample there are some 630,000 distinct CDR3 sequences; around 7.5% appear just once. 1.6% of the sample is taken by the ten largest.

The sample was also reused in another study, on yellow fever vaccine responses in identical twins. The other study reports the following: The authors reported that the T cell response to vaccination in identical twins appeared partly convergent and partly personalized. In identical twins, the study followed T cell clones that responded to the vaccine with precision.

This TCR was sampled from a woman in her late teens or twenties in good health. Sequencing was performed on PBMCs. This chain joins TRBV11-2 to TRBJ2-1; TRBD1 might be the D gene, on 5 matching bases. The CDR3 sequence is CASSGHLSYNEQFF. Read as DNA, the sequence is TGTGCCAGCAGCGGACACCTCTCCTACAATGAGCAGTTCTTC. The entire variable domain, with the stretches around the CDR3 drawn from the reference TRBV11-2 and TRBJ2-1 proteins, is EAGVAQSPRYKIIEKRQSVAFWCNPISGHATLYWYQQILGQGPKLLIQFQNNGVVDDSQLPKDRFSAERLKGVDSTLKIQPAKLEDSAVYLCASSGHLSYNEQFFGPGTRLTVL.